This TCR beta chain was sequenced in a study of prognosis after radiotherapy for stage I lung cancer. Two-round multiplex PCR on genomic DNA was the method by which TCR beta CDR3 was amplified. The use of primers specific to each TRBV and TRBJ gene characterized first-round PCR. TCRdb analysed the multiplex PCR reads with MiXCR anew, one entry per CDR3 protein. The sample has more than 30,000 distinct CDR3 sequences, 35% to 45% seen once. This CDR3 is 15 amino acids long. The germline V gene has CDR1 MNHNS and CDR2 SASEGT. V was clipped by 7 bases and J by 1 base, with 13 bases between them. Here the sequenced sample was PBMCs, taken before or after stereotactic body radiation therapy (not recorded which). The sequence was collected from a donor aged 50 or older with non-small cell lung cancer. The chain carries TRBV6-1 and TRBJ2-2; D gene uncertain. CDR3 DNA: TGTGCCAGCACCCGGATTATCGGGAACACCGGGGAGCTGTTTTTT. Its protein is CASTRIIGNTGELFF.